This TCR beta chain stems from a study of CD8 T cells in ankylosing spondylitis. Study findings and constraints: Earlier reports found some motif variants in synovial fluid and blood in reactive arthritis. For ankylosing spondylitis blood, a TCR beta motif of about 8 highly homologous variants appeared characteristic.

This clonotype was detected many times. Its antigen is unidentified. Quantitative 5'-RACE with molecular barcodes produced the TCR beta libraries. TCRdb used MiXCR to reprocess the 5' RACE reads, holding one entry per CDR3 protein. Of approximately 260,000 distinct CDR3 sequences in the sample, roughly 8.6% were seen once. The germline V gene encodes CDR1 SGHTA and CDR2 FQGNSA. The germline V and J ends were trimmed by 2 bases and 5 bases, with 9 bases remaining between them. The CDR3 covers 13 residues. The sample was blood, either unsorted or a sorted T cell fraction (not recorded which). The chain recombines TRBV7-2 with TRBJ1-1; D is undetermined. The receptor was derived from a male donor with ankylosing spondylitis or in good health (not recorded which). CDR3 sequence (DNA): TGTGCCAGCAGCTTACTAACAAATACTGAAGCTTTCTTT. It is translated as CASSLLTNTEAFF.